This TCR beta chain is from a study of blood T cell repertoires in COVID-19. As for the study in general: Samples of COVID-19 (acute and convalescent) were obtained from the United States, Italy and Spain. T cells, B-cell-depleted T cells, or PBMCs provided the cDNA or gDNA that served as material.

The CDR3 has 15 amino acids. Trimming took 4 bases from V and 9 from J, leaving 19 bases between them. CDR1 is LGHDT, CDR2 YNNKEL, per germline (reference sequence). Authors' data handling: The authors estimated nucleated cell counts from reference gene primer amplification. Measured with immunoSEQ multiplex PCR; TCRdb has only the in-frame clones, and not every one. The V and J calls and clone size were taken over from that table, and D and trimming were inferred from the DNA. The data hold 20,000 or so clones, with about four fifths observed a single time. The receptor was derived from a middle-aged man with active or convalescent COVID-19. The specimen sequenced was peripheral blood. This chain uses TRBV3-1 (or the pseudogene TRBV3-2) with TRBJ1-5; the D gene is possibly TRBD1 (6 bases). CDR3 sequence reads: CASSPSGLGAPPQHF. DNA for the CDR3: TGTGCCAGCAGCCCCTCGGGCTTGGGGGCCCCGCCCCAGCATTTT.